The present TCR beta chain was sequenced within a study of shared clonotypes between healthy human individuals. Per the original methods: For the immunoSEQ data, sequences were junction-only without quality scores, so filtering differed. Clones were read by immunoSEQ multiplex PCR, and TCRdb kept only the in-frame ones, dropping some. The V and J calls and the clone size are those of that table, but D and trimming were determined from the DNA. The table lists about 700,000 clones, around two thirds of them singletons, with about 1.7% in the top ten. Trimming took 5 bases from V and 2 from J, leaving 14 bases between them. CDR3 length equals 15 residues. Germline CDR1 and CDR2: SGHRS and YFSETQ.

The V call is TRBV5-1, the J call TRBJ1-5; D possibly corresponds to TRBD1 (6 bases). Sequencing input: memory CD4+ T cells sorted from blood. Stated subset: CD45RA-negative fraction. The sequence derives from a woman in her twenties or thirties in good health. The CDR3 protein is CASSRGGDGNQPQHF. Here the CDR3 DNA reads TGCGCCAGCAGTCGCGGGGGCGATGGCAATCAGCCCCAGCATTTT. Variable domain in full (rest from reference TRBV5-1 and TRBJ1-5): KAGVTQTPRYLIKTRGQQVTLSCSPISGHRSVSWYQQTPGQGLQFLFEYFSETQRNKGNFPGRFSGRQFSNSRSEMNVSTLELGDSALYLCASSRGGDGNQPQHFGDGTRLSIL.